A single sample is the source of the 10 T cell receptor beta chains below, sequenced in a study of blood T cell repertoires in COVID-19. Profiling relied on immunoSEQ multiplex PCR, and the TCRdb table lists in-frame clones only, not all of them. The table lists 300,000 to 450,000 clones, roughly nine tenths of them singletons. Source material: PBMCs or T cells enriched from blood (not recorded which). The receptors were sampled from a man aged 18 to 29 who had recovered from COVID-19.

The CDR3 protein is CASSYRVTGYEQYF. The CDR3 nucleotides are TGTGCCAGCAGTTACAGGGTAACGGGGTACGAGCAGTACTTC. J is TRBJ2-7 and V is TRBV6-5; the D gene is possibly TRBD2 (5 bases). The germline V and J ends were trimmed by 2 bases and 4 bases, with 12 bases remaining between them. This CDR3 comprises 14 residues. Germline assignment: CDR1 MNHEY and CDR2 SVGAGI.

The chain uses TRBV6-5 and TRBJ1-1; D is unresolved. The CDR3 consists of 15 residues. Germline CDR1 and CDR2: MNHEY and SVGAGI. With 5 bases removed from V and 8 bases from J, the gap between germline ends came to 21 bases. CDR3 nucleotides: TGTGCCAGCAGTCCAGCCCCCCTGGGCTCGGGGGAAGCTTTCTTT. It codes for CASSPAPLGSGEAFF.

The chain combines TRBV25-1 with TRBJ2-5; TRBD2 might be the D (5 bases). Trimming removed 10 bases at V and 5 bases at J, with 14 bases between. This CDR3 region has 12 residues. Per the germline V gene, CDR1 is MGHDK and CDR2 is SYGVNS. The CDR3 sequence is CATLSEGETQYF. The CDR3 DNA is TGTGCCACACTCTCCGAGGGTGAGACCCAGTACTTC.

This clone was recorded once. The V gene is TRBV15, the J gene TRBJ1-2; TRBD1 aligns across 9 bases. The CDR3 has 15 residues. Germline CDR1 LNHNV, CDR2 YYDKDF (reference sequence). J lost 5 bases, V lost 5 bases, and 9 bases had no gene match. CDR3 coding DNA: TGTGCCACCAGCGACCGGGACAGGGTAATTTATGGCTACACCTTC. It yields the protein CATSDRDRVIYGYTF.

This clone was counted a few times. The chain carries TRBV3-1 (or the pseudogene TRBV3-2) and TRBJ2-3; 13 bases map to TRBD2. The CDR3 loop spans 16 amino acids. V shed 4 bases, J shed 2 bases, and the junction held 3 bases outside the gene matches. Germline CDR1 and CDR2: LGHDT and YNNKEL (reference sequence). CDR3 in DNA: TGTGCCAGCAGCCCAGGGACTAGCGGGGCCACAGATACGCAGTATTTT. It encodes CASSPGTSGATDTQYF.

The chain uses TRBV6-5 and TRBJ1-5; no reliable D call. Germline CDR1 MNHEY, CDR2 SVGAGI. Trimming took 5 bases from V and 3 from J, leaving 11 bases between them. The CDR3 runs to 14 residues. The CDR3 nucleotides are TGTGCCAGCAGTAGGCGGCAGACCAATCAGCCCCAGCATTTT. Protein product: CASSRRQTNQPQHF.

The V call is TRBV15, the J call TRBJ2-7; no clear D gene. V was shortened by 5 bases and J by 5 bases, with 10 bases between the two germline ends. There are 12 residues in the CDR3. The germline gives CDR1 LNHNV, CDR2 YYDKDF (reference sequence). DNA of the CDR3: TGTGCCACCAGCTCTCTCCGGGACGAGCAGTACTTC. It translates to CATSSLRDEQYF.

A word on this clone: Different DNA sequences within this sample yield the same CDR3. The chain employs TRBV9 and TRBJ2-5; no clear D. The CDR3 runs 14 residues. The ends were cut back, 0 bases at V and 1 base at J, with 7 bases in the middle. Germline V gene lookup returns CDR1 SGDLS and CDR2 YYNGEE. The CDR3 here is CASSVGGSQETQYF. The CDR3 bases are TGTGCCAGCAGCGTAGGAGGCAGCCAAGAGACCCAGTACTTC. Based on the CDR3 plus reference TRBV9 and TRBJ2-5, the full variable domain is DSGVTQTPKHLITATGQRVTLRCSPRSGDLSVYWYQQSLDQGLQFLIQYYNGEERAKGNILERFSAQQFPDLHSELNLSSLELGDSALYFCASSVGGSQETQYFGPGTRLLVL.

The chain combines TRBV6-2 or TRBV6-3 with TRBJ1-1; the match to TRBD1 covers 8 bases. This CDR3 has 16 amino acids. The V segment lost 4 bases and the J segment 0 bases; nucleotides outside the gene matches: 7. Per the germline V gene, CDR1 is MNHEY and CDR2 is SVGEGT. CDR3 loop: CASSLTRGLMNTEAFF. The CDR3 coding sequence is TGTGCCAGCAGTTTAACCAGGGGGCTCATGAACACTGAAGCTTTCTTT.

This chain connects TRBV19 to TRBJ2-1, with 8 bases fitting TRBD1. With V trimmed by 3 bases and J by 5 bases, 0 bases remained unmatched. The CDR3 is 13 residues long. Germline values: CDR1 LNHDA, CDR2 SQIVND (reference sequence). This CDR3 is CASSMDRDNEQFF. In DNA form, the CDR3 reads TGTGCCAGTAGTATGGACAGGGACAATGAGCAGTTCTTC.